Listed below are T cell receptor beta chains from one sample, sequenced in a study of T cell clones after liver transplantation. Sequencing used immunoSEQ multiplex PCR; TCRdb keeps in-frame clones, though not all of them. The profile shows around 78,000 clones, less than 85% of them singletons. The specimen was CD4+ T cells from blood, collected at the 22-month timepoint. These receptors were collected from a human patient who received a liver transplant. Among the T cells, some may be from the graft donor. Both conserved end residues are part of each CDR3. D genes are given only for firm matches. Some rows have no size entry. The others give once, few or many, or a class for an expanded clone.

V gene	clone size	D gene	J gene	CDR3 protein	CDR3 DNA
TRBV21-1	few	-	TRBJ2-7	CASSKVAPGQGLYEQYF	TGTGCCAGCAGCAAAGTCGCCCCGGGACAGGGGCTTTACGAGCAGTACTTC
TRBV4-2	few	TRBD1	TRBJ1-5	CASSRDRVGQPQHF	TGTGCCAGCAGCCGAGACAGGGTAGGCCAGCCCCAGCATTTT
TRBV6-5	-	-	TRBJ2-7	CASSPPGTEYEQYF	TGTGCCAGCAGTCCTCCCGGGACGGAGTACGAGCAGTACTTC
TRBV5-4	-	-	TRBJ2-1	CASSTASSYNEQFF	TGTGCCAGCAGTACCGCCAGCTCCTACAATGAGCAGTTCTTC
TRBV6-5	-	TRBD1	TRBJ2-1	CASRGTGGDFYEQFF	TGTGCCAGCAGGGGGACAGGGGGCGATTTCTATGAGCAGTTCTTC
TRBV18	-	-	TRBJ2-3	CASSPTLGSTDTQYF	TGTGCCAGCTCGCCCACTCTGGGATCCACAGATACGCAGTATTTT
TRBV7-3	-	TRBD2	TRBJ2-3	CASSLSGVTDTQYF	TGTGCCAGCAGTCTCAGCGGGGTCACAGATACGCAGTATTTT
TRBV11-2	-	-	TRBJ1-1	CASSSPFGLNGGSNTEAFF	TGTGCCAGCAGCTCCCCTTTCGGCTTAAACGGGGGGTCCAACACTGAAGCTTTCTTT
TRBV2	-	-	TRBJ2-1	CASSETRVQGEQFF	TGTGCCAGCAGTGAAACCCGGGTACAAGGGGAGCAGTTCTTC
TRBV15	-	-	TRBJ2-1	CATSRAVPSYNEQFF	TGTGCCACCAGCAGAGCAGTCCCCTCCTACAATGAGCAGTTCTTC
TRBV6-5	-	-	TRBJ2-3	CASSRGEVTDTQYF	TGTGCCAGCAGTCGGGGCGAAGTAACAGATACGCAGTATTTT
TRBV28	-	-	TRBJ2-1	CASQGRYNEQFF	TGTGCCAGTCAGGGGCGCTACAATGAGCAGTTCTTC
TRBV12-5	-	TRBD1	TRBJ1-3	CASGPLTGSSGNTIYF	TGTGCTAGTGGTCCCCTGACAGGGAGCTCTGGAAACACCATATATTTT
TRBV5-6	once	TRBD2	TRBJ2-2	CASGGLVGTGELFF	TGTGCCAGCGGGGGACTAGTTGGGACCGGGGAGCTGTTTTTT
TRBV4-3	-	-	TRBJ1-1	CASSQDSVSTEAFF	TGCGCCAGCAGCCAAGATTCGGTGAGCACTGAAGCTTTCTTT
TRBV2	once	TRBD2	TRBJ2-7	CASRPGVASGRGGQYF	TGTGCCAGCAGACCCGGGGTGGCTAGCGGGAGAGGCGGGCAGTACTTC
TRBV29-1	-	TRBD2	TRBJ2-7	CSVEESSGGDDEQYF	TGCAGCGTTGAAGAATCCAGCGGGGGGGACGACGAGCAGTACTTC
TRBV6-4	few	-	TRBJ2-2	CASSDRDTGELFF	TGTGCCAGCAGTGACAGGGACACCGGGGAGCTGTTTTTT
TRBV30	-	-	TRBJ1-2	CAWSVGGKGYTF	TGTGCCTGGAGTGTAGGGGGGAAAGGCTACACCTTC
TRBV19	-	-	TRBJ1-1	CASSKRSGDYNTEAFF	TGTGCCAGTAGTAAGCGGTCAGGGGATTATAACACTGAAGCTTTCTTT
TRBV23-1	-	-	TRBJ2-7	CASDYEQYF	TGCGCCAGCGATTACGAGCAGTACTTC
TRBV5-1	-	TRBD2	TRBJ2-3	CASSLSSGSGADTQYF	TGCGCCAGCAGCTTGTCTAGCGGGAGTGGTGCAGATACGCAGTATTTT
TRBV20-1	-	-	TRBJ2-5	CSVWPRETQYF	TGCAGTGTCTGGCCCCGGGAGACCCAGTACTTC
TRBV9	once	TRBD2	TRBJ2-5	CASSVGTSGGQETQYF	TGTGCCAGCAGCGTAGGGACTAGCGGGGGGCAAGAGACCCAGTACTTC
TRBV29-1	medium-sized	TRBD1	TRBJ2-3	CSVVRDRGPDTQYF	TGCAGCGTTGTCAGAGACAGGGGGCCCGATACGCAGTATTTT
TRBV10-3	-	-	TRBJ1-2	CAISVKPGYGYTF	TGTGCCATCAGTGTCAAACCGGGGTATGGCTACACCTTC
TRBV4-1	-	-	TRBJ1-4	CASSRGHGANEKLFF	TGCGCCAGCAGCCGCGGACACGGGGCTAATGAAAAACTGTTTTTT
TRBV4-1	-	TRBD1	TRBJ2-7	CASSPSGTGGGQYF	TGCGCCAGCAGCCCCTCCGGGACAGGGGGTGGGCAGTACTTC
TRBV28	-	-	TRBJ2-7	CASKDNLPYEQYF	TGTGCCAGCAAAGACAACCTTCCCTACGAGCAGTACTTC
TRBV29-1	-	TRBD1	TRBJ1-4	CSVGWTGEKLFF	TGCAGCGTGGGCTGGACAGGGGAAAAACTGTTTTTT
TRBV2	-	-	TRBJ1-2	CASSEGPAEGGYTF	TGTGCCAGCAGTGAAGGGCCGGCTGAGGGTGGCTACACCTTC